The rows below give T cell receptor beta chains drawn from one sample of a study of blood T cell repertoires in COVID-19. Sequencing used immunoSEQ multiplex PCR; TCRdb keeps in-frame clones, though not all of them. Of about 80,000 clones in the sample, around 88% were seen once. Sequenced sample: peripheral blood. The receptors shown here come from a man older than 75 with active or convalescent COVID-19. Both conserved end residues are trimmed from each CDR3.

V gene,CDR3 length,CDR3 protein
TRBV10-3,14,AISESIQGANTEAF
TRBV5-1,13,ASSPRTGMNSPLH
TRBV20-1,15,SASRRSATGGTGELF
TRBV12-3/TRBV12-4,11,ASSRGGNTEAF
TRBV14,11,ASSQSRGYEQF
TRBV7-2,13,ASSLEGAFVYGYT
TRBV12-5,12,ASGLRTGTDTQY
TRBV7-9,12,AGGPTAGSTEAF
TRBV19,14,ASSISGQAPGDTQY
TRBV12-3/TRBV12-4,11,ASNDRVDTEAF
TRBV5-8,17,ASSLVLGTGVGMNTEAF
TRBV7-9,12,ASSASTMNTEAF
TRBV6-5,13,ASSNLAGSNQPQH
TRBV27,11,ASSSLNNSPLH
TRBV6-5,11,ASRGTGEETQY
TRBV2,18,ASSEARGRGQGFGSEKLF
TRBV30,11,AWTSIRGTEAF
TRBV2,11,ASCGVTNEKLF
TRBV30,12,AWSAGTDGNGYT
TRBV5-1,13,ASSQGTGGHYGYT
TRBV25-1,13,ASSEGRVGSYEQY
TRBV7-3,12,ASSLGTNYNEQF
TRBV3-1/TRBV3-2,12,ASSHGAGDQPQH
TRBV5-1,14,ASSLAVVAVTDTQY
TRBV7-8,14,ASSADGGGAAETQY
TRBV5-1,14,ASSLLGQGANTEAF
TRBV12-3/TRBV12-4,10,ASSTGTGGYT
TRBV9,12,ASSNRGGGTEAF
TRBV7-2,13,ASSLSGGNYNEQF
TRBV12-3/TRBV12-4,11,ASSSGENTEAF
TRBV7-2,14,ASSFTGYTTNYGYT
TRBV6-5,13,ASSLDNSGANVLT
TRBV19,12,ASSKDRGLETQY
TRBV9,13,ASSSRDRDWEKLF
TRBV21-1,14,ASSKVERGSYNEQF
TRBV2,11,AQTSGLGDTQY
TRBV5-6,10,ASSLEENEQY
TRBV28,12,ASSLLGGNQPQH
TRBV30,10,AQGQGGSPLH
TRBV5-6,11,ASSFRTGGVWY
TRBV18,13,ASSPTSANTGELF
TRBV7-9,12,ASSLGGRGPEQY
TRBV3-1/TRBV3-2,14,ASSQVFGRSSYEQY
TRBV6-2/TRBV6-3,11,ASSPPPQETQY
TRBV6-5,10,ASTEDRGNAF
TRBV3-1/TRBV3-2,13,ASRLRDSMNTEAF
TRBV6-5,14,ASSYARVDSSYEQY
TRBV30,12,AWSEGQGLYGYT
TRBV18,11,ASSPREEGGYT
TRBV7-8,13,ASSPIPRGAYEQY
TRBV6-5,12,ASMLRQQNYGYT
TRBV7-8,12,ASSLWETNTEAF